The 8 T cell receptor beta chains reported below all come from one sample, sequenced in a study of T-cell memory formation after mild COVID-19. TCRdb independently ran MiXCR on the 5' RACE reads; one entry per CDR3 protein. The sample has about 39,000 distinct CDR3 sequences; 6% to 7.5% are singletons. Sequenced input: PBMCs or a T cell subset sorted from them (not recorded which). Every receptor here comes from an adult who had mild COVID-19 (a few samples of this study predate the infection). Cell type and time point are not known.

The chain is built from TRBV5-1 and TRBJ2-6; TRBD1 is a possible D gene (6 bases). The ends were cut back, 3 bases at V and 0 bases at J, with 10 bases in the middle. There are 16 residues in the CDR3. Germline CDR1 reads SGHRS; CDR2 reads YFSETQ. The CDR3 DNA sequence: TGCGCCAGCAGCTCGCTCAGGGGCTCTGGGGCCAACGTCCTGACTTTC. Its translation: CASSSLRGSGANVLTF.

The chain links TRBV4-1 to TRBJ1-6, with a tentative D call TRBD1 (6 bases). The germline CDR1 and CDR2 sequences are MGHRA and YSYEKL. The CDR3 contains 18 residues. V was shortened by 1 base and J by 7 bases, with 20 bases between the two germline ends. Here the CDR3 DNA reads TGCGCCAGCAGCCAAGCTCTTTTGTTGGGGGCTCGGAATTCACCCCTCCACTTT. This translates into CASSQALLLGARNSPLHF.

J is TRBJ2-2 and V is TRBV9; D is perhaps TRBD2 (6 bases). This CDR3 region has 18 residues. Germline V CDR1 and CDR2: SGDLS, YYNGEE. V was pared by 1 base and J by 4 bases, with 20 bases between. The CDR3 is CASSVSPIGRGITGELFF. For the CDR3, the DNA is TGTGCCAGCAGCGTATCACCCATTGGGCGGGGAATCACCGGGGAGCTGTTTTTT.

The V gene is TRBV29-1, the J gene TRBJ1-4, with D unresolved. This CDR3 is built from 13 residues. CDR1 and CDR2 from the germline V gene are SQVTM and ANQGSEA. V gave up 6 bases and J gave up 8 bases, with 16 bases separating them. This CDR3 reads CSVHGPTGEKLFF. Here the CDR3 DNA reads TGCAGCGTCCACGGGCCCACTGGGGAAAAACTGTTTTTT.

There are many counts of this clonotype. The V gene is TRBV24-1, the J gene TRBJ2-2; D may be TRBD2 (5 bases). This CDR3 has 15 residues. Germline V lookup: CDR1 KGHDR, CDR2 SFDVKD. V was clipped by 0 bases and J by 4 bases, with 8 bases between them. Here the CDR3 DNA reads TGTGCCACCAGTGATTTGCATCGGGGCACCGGGGAGCTGTTTTTT. It encodes CATSDLHRGTGELFF.

This clonotype showed up just a few times. V gene TRBV6-1 combines with J gene TRBJ2-7; D remains ambiguous. Germline V gives CDR1 MNHNS, CDR2 SASEGT. The CDR3 is made up of 16 amino acids. Trimming cost V 3 bases and J 0 bases, with 15 bases left between them. The CDR3 coding sequence is TGTGCCAGCAGTGATCACGGTTGGAGAAGCTCCTACGAGCAGTACTTC. It translates to CASSDHGWRSSYEQYF.

This clonotype was recorded many times. J is TRBJ2-5 and V is TRBV7-2; perhaps TRBD2 as D (7 bases). CDR1 and CDR2 from the germline V gene are SGHTA and FQGNSA. The CDR3 totals 15 residues. Trimming left V 5 bases short and J 4 bases short, with 17 bases between. CDR3 residues: CASSPQTGRGETQYF. CDR3 nucleotides: TGTGCCAGCAGCCCACAAACAGGGAGGGGAGAGACCCAGTACTTC.

There are a few counts of this clonotype. The chain carries TRBV7-9 and TRBJ2-1; TRBD1 aligns across 8 bases. V lost 1 base and J lost 5; bases outside the gene matches: 4. CDR1 SEHNR and CDR2 FQNEAQ come from the germline V gene (reference sequence). This CDR3 is 15 amino acids long. The CDR3 DNA reads as TGTGCCAGCAGCTTAGGAATGGACAGGGACAATGAGCAGTTCTTC. Its translation: CASSLGMDRDNEQFF.